These 30 T cell receptor beta chains were sequenced from one sample in a study of blood T cell repertoires in COVID-19. The method was immunoSEQ multiplex PCR; TCRdb's version includes in-frame clones alone and lacks a portion of them. The table includes some 150,000 clones, more than 75% detected once. Sequenced material: peripheral blood. The receptor set was obtained from a man between 60 and 75 years old with acute or convalescent COVID-19.

The rearrangement joins TRBV6-5 to TRBJ2-4, with 11 bases aligning to TRBD2. The trim removed 4 bases at V and 0 bases at J, leaving 2 bases unmatched. The germline V gene has CDR1 MNHEY and CDR2 SVGAGI. The CDR3 runs to 16 residues. The CDR3 protein is CASSSGLAGAKNIQYF. For the CDR3, the DNA is TGTGCCAGCAGTTCAGGACTAGCGGGAGCCAAAAACATTCAGTACTTC.

The rearrangement joins TRBV11-2 to TRBJ2-5; D is unclear. V dropped 2 bases and J dropped 5 bases, with 9 bases sitting between them. The CDR3 is made up of 13 amino acids. Germline loops: CDR1 SGHAT, CDR2 FQNNGV. CDR3 protein: CASSLSVRETQYF. As DNA, the CDR3 is TGTGCCAGCAGCTTATCCGTCCGGGAGACCCAGTACTTC.

V and J are TRBV28 and TRBJ1-2; 7 bases map to TRBD1. The CDR3 is 15 residues long. Trimming cost V 3 bases and J 3 bases; bases outside gene matches: 7. The germline V gene has CDR1 MDHEN and CDR2 SYDVKM. The CDR3 loop is CASSFRSGGDYGYTF. CDR3 in DNA: TGTGCCAGCAGTTTTCGGTCAGGGGGAGACTATGGCTACACCTTC.

The chain has TRBV3-1 (or the pseudogene TRBV3-2) and TRBJ2-7; the D gene is possibly TRBD1 (5 bases). Germline V gives CDR1 LGHDT, CDR2 YNNKEL (reference sequence). CDR3 length: 14 residues. Deletions cut 0 bases from V and 7 bases from J, with 13 bases between. Here the CDR3 DNA reads TGTGCCAGCAGCCAAGAAGTTGGGGCTGGGGAGCAGTACTTC. Encoded protein: CASSQEVGAGEQYF.

The chain couples TRBV30 to TRBJ1-2, with 8 bases fitting TRBD1. The J segment lost 11 bases and the V segment lost 4 bases, leaving 12 bases of the junction unmatched. Germline V lookup: CDR1 GTSNPN, CDR2 SVGIG (reference sequence). CDR3 size: 13 residues. The CDR3 loop reads CAWISAGGSEYTF. Written as DNA, the CDR3 is TGTGCCTGGATCAGTGCAGGGGGCTCAGAGTACACCTTC.

This chain joins TRBV30 and TRBJ2-3, with 9 bases matching TRBD2. V shed 2 bases and J 2 bases; nucleotides not matched to a gene: 5. CDR3 length: 15 residues. Germline CDR1 GTSNPN, CDR2 SVGIG (reference sequence). The CDR3 region has the DNA TGTGCCTGGAGTCCGACTAGCGGCGACACAGATACGCAGTATTTT. Translation gives CAWSPTSGDTDTQYF.

The genes are TRBV7-9 and TRBJ1-1; TRBD1 matches 12 bases. With V trimmed by 6 bases and J by 5 bases, 10 bases remained unmatched. The CDR3 has 16 amino acids. Germline V gene lookup returns CDR1 SEHNR and CDR2 FQNEAQ (reference sequence). The CDR3 DNA follows: TGTGCCAGCAGTCCGGGACAGGGGGCGCTCGGGACTGAAGCTTTCTTT. This codes for CASSPGQGALGTEAFF.

Here the CDR3 reads CAVERSTDTQYF. The CDR3 bases are TGTGCCGTAGAGCGCAGCACAGATACGCAGTATTTT. The rearrangement uses TRBV12-3 or TRBV12-4 and TRBJ2-3, with D unclear. The V end was cut by 11 bases, the J end by 0 bases, with 9 bases between. This CDR3 has 12 amino acids.

The chain is built from TRBV19 and TRBJ2-3, with 7 bases aligning to TRBD1. Germline lookup yields CDR1 LNHDA and CDR2 SQIVND (reference sequence). The CDR3 is 16 residues long. V was clipped by 5 bases and J by 13 bases; unmatched bases: 21. CDR3: CASSVSAGTDGLIKYF. DNA of the CDR3: TGTGCCAGTAGTGTTAGTGCCGGGACAGACGGACTCATTAAGTATTTT.

The table lists this clone with a few counts. Here the CDR3 reads CASSRTSGSWGEQYF. CDR3 nucleotide sequence: TGTGCCAGCAGTAGAACTAGCGGGAGCTGGGGAGAGCAGTACTTC. This chain links TRBV6-5 with TRBJ2-7; 11 nucleotides agree with TRBD2. Germline lookup yields CDR1 MNHEY and CDR2 SVGAGI. Unmatched junction bases numbered 10, after V lost 5 bases and J lost 7 bases. This CDR3 region has 15 residues.

This clone was seen a few times. This sequence joins TRBV7-3 and TRBJ2-5; 7 nucleotides line up with TRBD2. From germline, CDR1 is SGHTA and CDR2 FQGTGA. There are 15 residues in the CDR3. The ends lost 3 bases at V and 5 bases at J; junction bases unmatched: 9. The CDR3 loop is CASSFMAGAGETQYF. The CDR3 DNA is TGTGCCAGCAGCTTCATGGCGGGAGCTGGGGAGACCCAGTACTTC.

This sequence joins TRBV5-1 and TRBJ2-1, with D tentatively TRBD2 (5 bases). Trimming pared 0 bases from V and 6 bases from J, leaving 7 bases between. Germline values: CDR1 SGHRS, CDR2 YFSETQ. The CDR3 length is 13 residues. This CDR3 is CASSLGGANEQFF. CDR3 DNA sequence: TGCGCCAGCAGCTTGGGGGGAGCCAATGAGCAGTTCTTC. The variable domain in full, with the rest retrieved from reference TRBV5-1 and TRBJ2-1, is KAGVTQTPRYLIKTRGQQVTLSCSPISGHRSVSWYQQTPGQGLQFLFEYFSETQRNKGNFPGRFSGRQFSNSRSEMNVSTLELGDSALYLCASSLGGANEQFFGPGTRLTVL.

This clone was seen a few times. The chain employs TRBV5-1 and TRBJ2-7; 7 nucleotides line up with TRBD1. This CDR3 is 16 amino acids long. The germline V gene has CDR1 SGHRS and CDR2 YFSETQ. Germline trimming cut 4 bases from V and 2 bases from J; bases unmatched to any gene: 12. The CDR3 DNA follows: TGCGCCAGCAGCCTATTCGGGCTCCAGGGGGCCTACGAGCAGTACTTC. The encoded protein is CASSLFGLQGAYEQYF.

The CDR3 region is CASSQDPGLADTQETQYF. CDR3 DNA sequence: TGCGCCAGCAGCCAAGATCCGGGACTAGCAGACACTCAAGAGACCCAGTACTTC. The gene calls are TRBV4-1 and TRBJ2-5, with 9 bases fitting TRBD2. V lost 0 bases and J lost 2; bases outside the gene matches: 10. The CDR3 runs to 18 residues. Germline V lookup: CDR1 MGHRA, CDR2 YSYEKL.

This chain links TRBV19 with TRBJ2-2, with 10 bases matching TRBD2. The V segment lost 7 bases and the J segment 6 bases; nucleotides outside the gene matches: 5. The CDR3 extends over 14 amino acids. From germline, CDR1 is LNHDA and CDR2 SQIVND (reference sequence). CDR3 bases: TGTGCCAGTAAAAGCGGGAGGGCCCCCGGGGAGCTGTTTTTT. This translates into CASKSGRAPGELFF.

This clone has a handful of counts. The CDR3: CASSPGTGAMETQYF. The CDR3 coding sequence is TGTGCCAGCAGCCCAGGGACAGGGGCCATGGAGACCCAGTACTTC. This sequence joins TRBV3-1 (or the pseudogene TRBV3-2) and TRBJ2-5; 10 nucleotides align to TRBD1. Germline loops: CDR1 LGHDT, CDR2 YNNKEL (reference sequence). There are 15 residues in the CDR3. The V segment lost 4 bases and the J segment 5 bases; nucleotides outside the gene matches: 7.

The chain couples TRBV28 to TRBJ1-1; the match to TRBD1 covers 7 bases. The V gene end was trimmed by 4 bases and the J gene end by 11 bases; junction bases not matched to a gene: 13. The germline gives CDR1 MDHEN, CDR2 SYDVKM. The CDR3 length is 14 residues. The CDR3 region has the DNA TGTGCCAGCAGTTCTGTAACAGGGGATAATGGGGCTTTCTTT. The encoded protein is CASSSVTGDNGAFF.

The V gene is TRBV28, the J gene TRBJ2-1; TRBD2 matches at 14 bases. The CDR3 covers 16 residues. The V and J ends lost 7 bases and 9 bases, in that order; junction bases with no gene match: 11. Germline-derived CDR1 and CDR2 are MDHEN and SYDVKM. CDR3 bases: TGTGCCAGCATAAAACCCGGGACTAGCGGGAGTGGTGAGCAGTTCTTC. Protein: CASIKPGTSGSGEQFF.

The chain carries TRBV11-2 and TRBJ2-5, with D perhaps matching TRBD2 (7 bases). The germline CDR1 and CDR2 sequences are SGHAT and FQNNGV. The CDR3 runs 18 residues. V was shortened by 1 base and J by 5 bases, with 23 bases between the two germline ends. CDR3: CASSLGGQRWEGWETQYF. Written as DNA, the CDR3 is TGTGCCAGCAGCTTAGGGGGGCAACGGTGGGAGGGCTGGGAGACCCAGTACTTC.

The chain uses TRBV11-2 and TRBJ2-1; 8 bases fit TRBD2. Germline trimming cut 6 bases from V and 5 bases from J; bases unmatched to any gene: 9. CDR1 and CDR2 (germline): SGHAT, FQNNGV. The CDR3 has 15 amino acids. CDR3: CASRYPGLENNEQFF. CDR3 in DNA: TGTGCCAGCAGATATCCGGGACTAGAGAACAATGAGCAGTTCTTC.

The rearrangement uses TRBV27 and TRBJ2-5; tentatively, D is TRBD2 (5 bases). The CDR3 runs 13 residues. The germline V gene has CDR1 MNHEY and CDR2 SMNVEV (reference sequence). V gave up 5 bases and J gave up 7 bases, with 14 bases separating them. The DNA for the CDR3 is TGTGCCAGCAGTCTATGGGGAGAGGGGACCCAGTACTTC. Its protein product is CASSLWGEGTQYF.

The chain combines TRBV18 with TRBJ2-6, with 7 bases lining up with TRBD1. The V segment lost 3 bases and the J segment 2 bases; nucleotides outside the gene matches: 4. This CDR3 is 16 amino acids long. Per the germline V gene, CDR1 is KGHSH and CDR2 is LQKENI. The CDR3 is CASSPTGPTGANVLTF. The DNA of the CDR3 is TGTGCCAGCTCACCGACAGGGCCCACTGGGGCCAACGTCCTGACTTTC. Full variable domain (rest looked up from reference TRBV18 and TRBJ2-6): NAGVMQNPRHLVRRRGQEARLRCSPMKGHSHVYWYRQLPEEGLKFMVYLQKENIIDESGMPKERFSAEFPKEGPSILRIQQVVRGDSAAYFCASSPTGPTGANVLTFGAGSRLTVL.

This clone was picked up many times. The chain carries TRBV3-1 (or the pseudogene TRBV3-2) and TRBJ2-7, with 7 positions matching TRBD1. This CDR3 is built from 15 residues. The V segment lost 4 bases and the J segment 3 bases; nucleotides outside the gene matches: 9. Germline V CDR1 and CDR2: LGHDT, YNNKEL (reference sequence). The CDR3 loop reads CASSPRDSFIYEQYF. CDR3 nucleotide sequence: TGTGCCAGCAGCCCCCGGGACAGCTTTATCTACGAGCAGTACTTC.

The genes are TRBV10-3 and TRBJ2-7, with 10 bases fitting TRBD1. The CDR3 extends over 15 amino acids. Unmatched junction bases numbered 4, after V lost 3 bases and J lost 2 bases. Germline loops: CDR1 ENHRY, CDR2 SYGVKD. This CDR3 reads CAISEPGTGAYEQYF. Here the CDR3 DNA reads TGTGCCATCAGTGAACCCGGGACAGGGGCCTACGAGCAGTACTTC.

The genes are TRBV3-1 (or the pseudogene TRBV3-2) and TRBJ2-1; TRBD2 matches at 10 bases. V lost 4 bases to trimming and J lost 2 bases; unmatched junction nucleotides: 2. The CDR3 is 15 amino acids. Germline values: CDR1 LGHDT, CDR2 YNNKEL (reference sequence). This chain's CDR3 is CASSLGTSAYNEQFF. CDR3 nucleotides: TGTGCCAGCAGCCTTGGGACTAGCGCCTACAATGAGCAGTTCTTC.

Comments on this clone: The same CDR3 is also encoded by other DNA sequences in this sample. The chain combines TRBV5-1 with TRBJ2-5, with 9 bases fitting TRBD2. Germline V gives CDR1 SGHRS, CDR2 YFSETQ. J lost 1 base, V lost 1 base, and 2 bases had no gene match. CDR3 length: 15 residues. The CDR3 region has the DNA TGCGCCAGCAGCTTGACGGGACTAGCCCAAGAGACCCAGTACTTC. It yields the protein CASSLTGLAQETQYF. Using reference TRBV5-1 and TRBJ2-5 for the parts outside the CDR3, the full variable domain is KAGVTQTPRYLIKTRGQQVTLSCSPISGHRSVSWYQQTPGQGLQFLFEYFSETQRNKGNFPGRFSGRQFSNSRSEMNVSTLELGDSALYLCASSLTGLAQETQYFGPGTRLLVL.

The chain employs TRBV11-2 and TRBJ1-2; 7 bases fit TRBD1. CDR1 and CDR2 from the germline V gene are SGHAT and FQNNGV. V lost 5 bases and J lost 8; bases outside the gene matches: 8. The CDR3 runs 13 residues. CDR3 DNA sequence: TGTGCCAGCAGCCGACAGGGCCTCGAGGGCTACACCTTC. It yields the protein CASSRQGLEGYTF.

The chain carries TRBV28 and TRBJ1-1; no reliable D call. Germline V gene lookup returns CDR1 MDHEN and CDR2 SYDVKM. Trimming shortened V by 10 bases and J by 0 bases, and 12 bases separated the two germline ends. CDR3 length equals 13 residues. The CDR3 protein is CATGGHLNTEAFF. In DNA, the CDR3 is TGTGCCACCGGAGGGCACCTGAACACTGAAGCTTTCTTT.

The V call is TRBV28, the J call TRBJ2-7; 9 bases agree with TRBD2. This CDR3 is built from 14 residues. Per the germline V gene, CDR1 is MDHEN and CDR2 is SYDVKM. The V segment lost 3 bases and the J segment 6 bases; nucleotides outside the gene matches: 6. This CDR3 is CASSFSGSLVEQYF. The CDR3 DNA reads TGTGCCAGCAGTTTTAGCGGGAGTCTCGTCGAGCAGTACTTC.

The chain is built from TRBV7-6 and TRBJ2-2; D is ambiguous. The V end was cut by 5 bases, the J end by 5 bases, with 18 bases between. Germline CDR1 is SGHVS and CDR2 is FNYEAQ. The length of the CDR3 is 16 residues. CDR3: CASSLVAGLTTGELFF. CDR3 nucleotides: TGTGCCAGCAGCCTCGTCGCCGGGTTGACTACCGGGGAGCTGTTTTTT.